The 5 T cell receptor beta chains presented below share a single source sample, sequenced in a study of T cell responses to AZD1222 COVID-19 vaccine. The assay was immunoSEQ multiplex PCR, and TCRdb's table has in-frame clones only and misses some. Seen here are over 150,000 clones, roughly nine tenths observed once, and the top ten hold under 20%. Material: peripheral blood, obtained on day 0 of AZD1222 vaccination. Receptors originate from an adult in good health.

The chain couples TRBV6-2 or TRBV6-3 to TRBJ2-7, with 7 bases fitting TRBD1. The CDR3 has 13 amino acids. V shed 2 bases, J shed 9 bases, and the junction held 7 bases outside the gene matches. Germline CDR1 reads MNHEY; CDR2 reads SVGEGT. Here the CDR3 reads CASSYRDSLGQYF. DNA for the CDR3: TGTGCCAGCAGTTACCGGGACAGCCTCGGGCAGTACTTC.

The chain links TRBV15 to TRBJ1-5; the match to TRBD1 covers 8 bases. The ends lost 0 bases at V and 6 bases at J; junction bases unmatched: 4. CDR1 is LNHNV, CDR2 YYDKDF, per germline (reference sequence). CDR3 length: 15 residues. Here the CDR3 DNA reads TGTGCCACCAGCAGAGATCCAGGGGGCGTTCAGCCCCAGCATTTT. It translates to CATSRDPGGVQPQHF.

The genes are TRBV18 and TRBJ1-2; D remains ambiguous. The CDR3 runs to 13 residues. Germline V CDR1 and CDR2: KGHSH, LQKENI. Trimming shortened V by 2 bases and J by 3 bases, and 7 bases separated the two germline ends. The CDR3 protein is CASSPNADYGYTF. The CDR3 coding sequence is TGTGCCAGCTCACCAAACGCGGACTATGGCTACACCTTC.

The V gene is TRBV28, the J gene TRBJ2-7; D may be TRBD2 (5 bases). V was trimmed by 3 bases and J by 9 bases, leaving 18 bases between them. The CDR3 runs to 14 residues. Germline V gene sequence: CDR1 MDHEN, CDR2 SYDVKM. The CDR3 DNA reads TGTGCCAGCAGTTTTGTTTCGGGGTCCCTGGGGCAGTACTTC. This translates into CASSFVSGSLGQYF.

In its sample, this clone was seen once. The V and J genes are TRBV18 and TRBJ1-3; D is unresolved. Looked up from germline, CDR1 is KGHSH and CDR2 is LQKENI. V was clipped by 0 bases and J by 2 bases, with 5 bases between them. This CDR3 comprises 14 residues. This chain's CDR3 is CASSPPPPGNTIYF. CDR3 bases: TGTGCCAGCTCACCACCCCCCCCTGGAAACACCATATATTTT.